This T cell receptor beta chain appears in the sequencing data of a study of spatial heterogeneity in lung cancer. Study-wide results and caveats: At tumor resection, ubiquitous expanded TCRs were detected in blood more often than later.

This clonotype was found a few times. Its antigen is unknown. The time point is: sample taken at primary tumor resection. TCRs were sequenced from unsorted whole RNA of tumor, nontumor lung or PBMC. The cohort: around 79 early-stage, untreated non-small cell lung cancer patients. Every cDNA TCR molecule received its own unique molecular identifier. Each CDR3 protein is one row after TCRdb ran MiXCR on the 5' RACE reads. Of tens of thousands of distinct CDR3 sequences in the sample, approximately 12% were seen once. V gave up 7 bases and J gave up 3 bases, with 7 bases separating them. This CDR3 comprises 12 residues. Germline CDR1 is LGHNT and CDR2 is FRNRAP.

This sequence originates from a male donor with early-stage non-small cell lung cancer. The sequences come from PBMCs, collected at surgery. The chain has TRBV12-5 and TRBJ2-1; D ambiguous. The DNA of the CDR3 is TGTGCTAGTGTTGGCAGCTACAATGAGCAGTTCTTC. It yields the protein CASVGSYNEQFF.